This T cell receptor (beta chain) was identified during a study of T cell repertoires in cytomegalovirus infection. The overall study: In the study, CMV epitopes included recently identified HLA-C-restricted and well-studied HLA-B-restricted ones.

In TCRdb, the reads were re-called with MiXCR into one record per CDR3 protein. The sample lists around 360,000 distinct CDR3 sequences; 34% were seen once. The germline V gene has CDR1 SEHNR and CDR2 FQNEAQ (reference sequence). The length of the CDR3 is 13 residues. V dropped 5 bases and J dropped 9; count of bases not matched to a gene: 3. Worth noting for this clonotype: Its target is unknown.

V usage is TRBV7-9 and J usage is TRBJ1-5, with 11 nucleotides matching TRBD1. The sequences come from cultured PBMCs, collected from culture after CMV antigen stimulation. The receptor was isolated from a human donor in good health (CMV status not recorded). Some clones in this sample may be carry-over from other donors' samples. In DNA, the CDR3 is TGTGCCAGCAGCCGGGACAGGGGGTGGCCCCAGCATTTT. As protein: CASSRDRGWPQHF.